The T cell receptor beta chain described here comes from a study of long-term antiretroviral therapy in people with HIV. The assay used was immunoSEQ (version v3.0), run at survey level. The repertoire was sequenced with immunoSEQ multiplex PCR; TCRdb's copy has only in-frame clones and lacks some. The repertoire consists of 23,000 or so clones, with approximately 73% occurring once and the leading ten covering 4.5% to 5.5%. The CDR3 is made up of 11 amino acids. Germline-derived CDR1 and CDR2 are LGHNA and YSLEER. V lost 6 bases, J lost 6 bases, and 9 bases lay in between. The sequences come from unsorted PBMCs, collected 0.5 years after starting antiretroviral therapy. The receptor was isolated from a woman in her thirties or forties with HIV. V usage is TRBV4-3 and J usage is TRBJ2-7; no reliable D call. CDR3 nucleotide sequence: TGCGCCAGCAGACCACGCAGCGAGCAGTACTTC. This gives the protein CASRPRSEQYF.